This T cell receptor beta chain emerged from a study of regulatory T cells in long-lasting Graves disease. Researchers made TCR beta libraries by using iRepertoire HTBI primers and running Arm-PCR on CDR3 regions. TCRdb re-derived calls from the multiplex PCR reads in MiXCR, one entry per CDR3 protein. Among roughly 450,000 distinct CDR3 sequences listed, approximately 22% were seen once. This clonotype was recorded a few times. Time point of the sample: persistent/refractory GD, antithyroid drugs over 5 years with positive TRAb. Generation of the TCR library employed RNA extracted from PBMCs. Looked up from germline, CDR1 is KGHDR and CDR2 is SFDVKD. The ends lost 3 bases at V and 0 bases at J; junction bases unmatched: 14. This CDR3 comprises 19 residues.

Material: peripheral blood mononuclear cells (PBMCs), obtained when the disease was refractory, from a patient treated with antithyroid drugs. The origin of this receptor is a female donor with Graves disease. The chain joins TRBV24-1 to TRBJ1-2; TRBD1 agrees at 8 bases. The CDR3 DNA follows: TGTGCCACCAGTGATGGACAGGGCCCGCGTTCCGCCTCTAACTATGGCTACACCTTC. It is translated as CATSDGQGPRSASNYGYTF.